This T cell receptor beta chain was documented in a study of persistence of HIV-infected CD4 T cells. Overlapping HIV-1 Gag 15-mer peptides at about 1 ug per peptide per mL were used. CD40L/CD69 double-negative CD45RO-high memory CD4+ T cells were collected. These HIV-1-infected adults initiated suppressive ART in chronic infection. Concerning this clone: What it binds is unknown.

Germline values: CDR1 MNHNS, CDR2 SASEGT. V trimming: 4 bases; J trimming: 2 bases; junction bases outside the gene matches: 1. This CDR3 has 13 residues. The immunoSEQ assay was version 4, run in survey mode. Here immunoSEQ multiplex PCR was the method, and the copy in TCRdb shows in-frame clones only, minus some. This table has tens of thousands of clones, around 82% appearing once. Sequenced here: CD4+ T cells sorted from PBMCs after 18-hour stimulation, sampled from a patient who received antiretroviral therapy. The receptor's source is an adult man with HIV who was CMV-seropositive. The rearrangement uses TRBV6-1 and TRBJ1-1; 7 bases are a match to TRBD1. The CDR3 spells CASSGQGNTEAFF. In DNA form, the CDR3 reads TGTGCCAGCAGTGGACAGGGAAACACTGAAGCTTTCTTT.